This T cell receptor (beta chain) was sequenced in a study of blood T cell repertoires in COVID-19. About the research overall: The United States, Italy and Spain were the sources of the acute and convalescent COVID-19 samples.

In the authors' methods: Researchers report that nucleated cell counts were estimated from reference gene primer amplification. Sequencing was performed with immunoSEQ multiplex PCR; in TCRdb, only in-frame clones are kept and a portion is missing. That table supplies the V and J calls and clone size; D and trimming were determined from the DNA. This sample has around 200,000 clones; about 87% occur once, and the top ten carry approximately 0.93%. V lost 0 bases to trimming and J lost 11 bases; unmatched junction nucleotides: 2. Per germline, CDR1 MNHNY and CDR2 SVGAGI (reference sequence). This CDR3 region has 13 residues.

The sequenced sample was peripheral blood. V usage is TRBV6-6 and J usage is TRBJ1-5; 9 positions match TRBD1. The TCR comes from a young woman who had recovered from COVID-19. The CDR3 loop reads CASSYSGQGSQHF. CDR3 DNA: TGTGCCAGCAGTTACTCGGGACAGGGATCCCAGCATTTT.